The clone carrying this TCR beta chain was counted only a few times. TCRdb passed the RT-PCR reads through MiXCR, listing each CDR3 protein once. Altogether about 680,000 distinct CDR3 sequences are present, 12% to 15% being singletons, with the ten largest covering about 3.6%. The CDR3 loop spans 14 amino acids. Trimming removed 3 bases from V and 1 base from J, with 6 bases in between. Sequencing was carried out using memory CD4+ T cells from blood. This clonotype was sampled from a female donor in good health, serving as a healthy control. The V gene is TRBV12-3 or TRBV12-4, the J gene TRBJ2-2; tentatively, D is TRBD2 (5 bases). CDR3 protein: CASSFGENTGELFF. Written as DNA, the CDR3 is TGTGCCAGCAGTTTCGGGGAGAACACCGGGGAGCTGTTTTTT.